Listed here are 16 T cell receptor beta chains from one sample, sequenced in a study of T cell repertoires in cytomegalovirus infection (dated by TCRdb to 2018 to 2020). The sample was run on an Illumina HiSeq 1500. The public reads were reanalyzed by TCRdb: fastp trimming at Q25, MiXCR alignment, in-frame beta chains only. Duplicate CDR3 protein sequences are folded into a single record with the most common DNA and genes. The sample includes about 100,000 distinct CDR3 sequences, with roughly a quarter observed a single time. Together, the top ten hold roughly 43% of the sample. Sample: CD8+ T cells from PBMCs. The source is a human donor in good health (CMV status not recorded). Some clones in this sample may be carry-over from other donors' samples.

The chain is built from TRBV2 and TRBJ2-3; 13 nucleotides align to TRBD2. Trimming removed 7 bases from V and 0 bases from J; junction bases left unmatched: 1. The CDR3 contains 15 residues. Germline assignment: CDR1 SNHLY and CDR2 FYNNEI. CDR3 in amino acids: CASKGLAGSTDTQYF. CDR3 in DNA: TGTGCCAGCAAGGGACTAGCGGGGAGCACAGATACGCAGTATTTT.

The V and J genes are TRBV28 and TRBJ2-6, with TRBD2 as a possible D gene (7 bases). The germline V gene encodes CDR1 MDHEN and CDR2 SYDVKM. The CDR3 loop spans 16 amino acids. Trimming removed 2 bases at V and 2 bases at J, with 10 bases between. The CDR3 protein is CASSLGGGPGANVLTF. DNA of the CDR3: TGTGCCAGCAGTTTAGGGGGGGGCCCTGGGGCCAACGTCCTGACTTTC. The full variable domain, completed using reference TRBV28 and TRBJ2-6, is DVKVTQSSRYLVKRTGEKVFLECVQDMDHENMFWYRQDPGLGLRLIYFSYDVKMKEKGDIPEGYSVSREKKERFSLILESASTNQTSMYLCASSLGGGPGANVLTFGAGSRLTVL.

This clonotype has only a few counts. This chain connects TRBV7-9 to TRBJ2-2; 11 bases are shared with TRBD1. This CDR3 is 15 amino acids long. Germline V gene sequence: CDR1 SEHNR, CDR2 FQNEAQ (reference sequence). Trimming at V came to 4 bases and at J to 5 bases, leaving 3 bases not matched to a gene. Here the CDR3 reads CASSSGTGGTGELFF. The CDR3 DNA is TGTGCCAGCAGCTCCGGGACAGGGGGAACCGGGGAGCTGTTTTTT.

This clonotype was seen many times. The CDR3 protein is CASSYRASGYNEQFF. In nucleotides, the CDR3 is TGTGCCAGCAGTTACAGGGCTAGCGGGTACAATGAGCAGTTCTTC. The rearrangement links TRBV6-5 to TRBJ2-1; 8 nucleotides align to TRBD2. The CDR3 totals 15 residues. Trimming cost V 2 bases and J 4 bases; bases outside gene matches: 4. Germline values: CDR1 MNHEY, CDR2 SVGAGI.

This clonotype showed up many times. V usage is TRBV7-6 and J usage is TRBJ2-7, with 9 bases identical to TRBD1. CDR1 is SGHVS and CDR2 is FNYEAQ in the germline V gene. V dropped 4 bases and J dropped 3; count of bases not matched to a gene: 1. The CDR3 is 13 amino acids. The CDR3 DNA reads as TGTGCCAGCAGCTGGGGACAGGGCTACGAGCAGTACTTC. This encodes CASSWGQGYEQYF. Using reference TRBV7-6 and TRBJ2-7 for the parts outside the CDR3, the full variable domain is GAGVSQSPRYKVTKRGQDVALRCDPISGHVSLYWYRQALGQGPEFLTYFNYEAQQDKSGLPNDRFSAERPEGSISTLTIQRTEQRDSAMYRCASSWGQGYEQYFGPGTRLTVT.

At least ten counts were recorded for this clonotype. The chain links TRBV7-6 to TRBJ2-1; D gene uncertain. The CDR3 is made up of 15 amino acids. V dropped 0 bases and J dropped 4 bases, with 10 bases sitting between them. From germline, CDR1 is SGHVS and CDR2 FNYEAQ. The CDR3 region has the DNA TGTGCCAGCAGCTTAGCCAGTCCTCCTTACAATGAGCAGTTCTTC. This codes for CASSLASPPYNEQFF.

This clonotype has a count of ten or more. CDR3 sequence reads: CASSKTRGSKNIQYF. CDR3 nucleotides: TGTGCCAGCAGCAAGACCCGGGGTTCCAAAAACATTCAGTACTTC. This rearrangement joins TRBV7-8 to TRBJ2-4; a weak D match, TRBD2 (5 bases). V was cut by 5 bases and J by 2 bases, with 13 bases left in between. The germline V gene has CDR1 SGHVS and CDR2 FQNEAQ. The CDR3 totals 15 residues.

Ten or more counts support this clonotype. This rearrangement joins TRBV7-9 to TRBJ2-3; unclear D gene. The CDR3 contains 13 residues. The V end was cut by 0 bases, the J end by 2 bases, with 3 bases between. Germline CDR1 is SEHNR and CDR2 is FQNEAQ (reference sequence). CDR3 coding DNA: TGTGCCAGCAGCTTAGCGGACACAGATACGCAGTATTTT. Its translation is CASSLADTDTQYF. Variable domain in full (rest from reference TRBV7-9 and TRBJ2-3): DTGVSQNPRHKITKRGQNVTFRCDPISEHNRLYWYRQTLGQGPEFLTYFQNEAQLEKSRLLSDRFSAERPKGSFSTLEIQRTEQGDSAMYLCASSLADTDTQYFGPGTRLTVL.

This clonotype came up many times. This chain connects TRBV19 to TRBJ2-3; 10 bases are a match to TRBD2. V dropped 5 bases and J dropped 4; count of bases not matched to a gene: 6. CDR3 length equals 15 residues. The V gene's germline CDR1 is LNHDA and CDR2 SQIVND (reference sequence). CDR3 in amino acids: CASSPPLAGSDTQYF. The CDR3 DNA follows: TGTGCCAGTAGTCCCCCACTAGCGGGGTCAGATACGCAGTATTTT.

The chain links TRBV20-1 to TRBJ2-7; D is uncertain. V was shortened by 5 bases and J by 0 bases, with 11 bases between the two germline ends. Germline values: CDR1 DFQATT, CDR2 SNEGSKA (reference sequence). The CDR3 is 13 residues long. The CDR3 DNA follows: TGCAGTGCTCTAAAGACGGACTCCTACGAGCAGTACTTC. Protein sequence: CSALKTDSYEQYF.

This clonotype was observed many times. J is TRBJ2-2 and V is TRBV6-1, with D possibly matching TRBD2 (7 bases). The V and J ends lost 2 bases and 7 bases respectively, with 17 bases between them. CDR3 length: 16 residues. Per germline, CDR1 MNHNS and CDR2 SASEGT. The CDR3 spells CASSEPDGGLDGELFF. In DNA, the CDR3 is TGTGCCAGCAGTGAACCCGACGGGGGGCTGGACGGGGAGCTGTTTTTT.

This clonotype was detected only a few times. The CDR3 DNA follows: TGCAGCGTTGAGGAACAGGGTTGGGGTGAGCAGTTCTTC. This encodes CSVEEQGWGEQFF. The chain couples TRBV29-1 to TRBJ2-1, with a tentative D call TRBD1 (6 bases). CDR1 is SQVTM, CDR2 ANQGSEA, per germline. CDR3 length equals 13 residues. V lost 3 bases, J lost 9 bases, and 15 bases lay in between.

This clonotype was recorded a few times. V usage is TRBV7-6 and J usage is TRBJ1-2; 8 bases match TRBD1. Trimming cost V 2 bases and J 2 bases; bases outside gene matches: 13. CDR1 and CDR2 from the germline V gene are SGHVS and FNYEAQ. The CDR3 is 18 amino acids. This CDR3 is CASSLRGGQAPRNYGYTF. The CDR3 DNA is TGTGCCAGCAGCTTAAGGGGGGGACAGGCGCCCCGAAACTATGGCTACACCTTC.

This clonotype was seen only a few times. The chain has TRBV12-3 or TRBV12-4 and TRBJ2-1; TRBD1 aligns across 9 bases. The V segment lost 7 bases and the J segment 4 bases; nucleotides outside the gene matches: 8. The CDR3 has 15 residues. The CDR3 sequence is CASTGGTGLYNEQFF. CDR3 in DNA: TGTGCCAGCACCGGGGGGACAGGGTTATACAATGAGCAGTTCTTC.

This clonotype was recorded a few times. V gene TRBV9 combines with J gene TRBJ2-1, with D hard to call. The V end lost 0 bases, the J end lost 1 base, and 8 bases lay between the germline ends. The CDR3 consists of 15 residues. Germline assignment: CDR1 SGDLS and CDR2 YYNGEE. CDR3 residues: CASSVGSSSYNEQFF. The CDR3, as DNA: TGTGCCAGCAGCGTAGGCTCCAGTTCCTACAATGAGCAGTTCTTC.

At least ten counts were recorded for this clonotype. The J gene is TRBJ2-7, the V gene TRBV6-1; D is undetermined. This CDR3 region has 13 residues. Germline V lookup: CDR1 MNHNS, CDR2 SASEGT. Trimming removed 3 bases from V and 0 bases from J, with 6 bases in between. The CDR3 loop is CASSEPTSYEQYF. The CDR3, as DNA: TGTGCCAGCAGTGAGCCTACCTCCTACGAGCAGTACTTC.